The present T cell receptor beta chain was sequenced within a study of blood T cells in healthy people across ages. Study context: Template switching captured about one barcoded beta molecule per two T cells.

The CDR3 totals 13 residues. Germline CDR1 reads LGHNA; CDR2 reads YNFKEQ. Whole-study results and caveats: TCR beta diversity per million T cells fell roughly linearly with age.

In its sample, this clonotype was seen a few times. What it recognizes is unknown. A read error may produce the germline difference seen at one junction end. Peripheral blood from each donor was collected in a volume of 9.5 to 10 milliliters. Then a second PCR, running roughly 7 to 11 cycles, was carried out with a sample-barcoded 5' primer and a J-beta primer mix. MiXCR, run by TCRdb on the 5' RACE reads, gives a single entry per CDR3 protein. The sample has 1.5 million to 2 million distinct CDR3 sequences; about 28% are singletons. Source material: blood. This chain connects TRBV4-2 to TRBJ1-2, with D unclear. This clonotype was sampled from a woman aged 25-40 years in good health. CDR3 in DNA: TGTGCCGGCAGCCAAGTACGGAACTATGGCTACACCTTC. Its protein product is CAGSQVRNYGYTF.